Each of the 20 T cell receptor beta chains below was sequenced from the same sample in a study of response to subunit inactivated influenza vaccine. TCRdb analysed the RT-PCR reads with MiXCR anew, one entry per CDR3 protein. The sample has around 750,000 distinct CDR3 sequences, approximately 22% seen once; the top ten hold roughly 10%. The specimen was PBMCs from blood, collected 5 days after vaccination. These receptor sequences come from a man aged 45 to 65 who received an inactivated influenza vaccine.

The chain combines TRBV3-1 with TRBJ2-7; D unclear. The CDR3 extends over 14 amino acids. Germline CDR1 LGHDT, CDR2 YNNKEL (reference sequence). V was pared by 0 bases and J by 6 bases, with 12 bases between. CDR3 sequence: CASSQEYSGAEQYF. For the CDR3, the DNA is TGTGCCAGCAGCCAAGAGTATTCGGGTGCCGAGCAGTACTTC.

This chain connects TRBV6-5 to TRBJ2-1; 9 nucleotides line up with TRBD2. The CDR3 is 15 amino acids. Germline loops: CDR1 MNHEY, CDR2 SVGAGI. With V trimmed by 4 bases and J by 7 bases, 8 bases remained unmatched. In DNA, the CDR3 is TGTGCCAGCAGTTTTGGTATAGCGGGAGTTAATGAGCAGTTCTTC. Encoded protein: CASSFGIAGVNEQFF.

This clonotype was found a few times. CDR3 in DNA: TGCGCCAGCAGCTTAGACCATCAAGAGACCCAGTACTTC. It yields the protein CASSLDHQETQYF. This chain connects TRBV5-1 to TRBJ2-5; D remains unclear. Germline CDR1 SGHRS, CDR2 YFSETQ. The CDR3 extends over 13 amino acids. Between the trimmed V and J ends, which lost 2 bases and 2 bases, there was a span of 7 bases.

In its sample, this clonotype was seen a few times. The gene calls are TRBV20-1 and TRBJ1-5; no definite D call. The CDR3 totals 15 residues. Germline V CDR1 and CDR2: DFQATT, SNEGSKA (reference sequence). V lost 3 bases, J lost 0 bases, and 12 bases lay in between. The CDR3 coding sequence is TGCAGTGCTAGGGACGGGTTTTATAGCAATCAGCCCCAGCATTTT. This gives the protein CSARDGFYSNQPQHF.

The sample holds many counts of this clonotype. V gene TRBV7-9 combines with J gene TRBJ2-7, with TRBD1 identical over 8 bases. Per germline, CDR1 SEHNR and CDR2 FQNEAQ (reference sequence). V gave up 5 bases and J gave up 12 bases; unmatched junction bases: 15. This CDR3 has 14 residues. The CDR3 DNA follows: TGTGCCAGCAGCCAACATAACGTCGGGACAGGTCCGTACTTC. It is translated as CASSQHNVGTGPYF.

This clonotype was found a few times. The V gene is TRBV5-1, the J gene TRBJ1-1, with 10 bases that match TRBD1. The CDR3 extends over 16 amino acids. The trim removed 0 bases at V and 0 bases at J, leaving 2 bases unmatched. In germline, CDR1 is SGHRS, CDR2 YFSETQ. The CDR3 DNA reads TGCGCCAGCAGCTTGGGGGACAGGGGAATGAACACTGAAGCTTTCTTT. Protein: CASSLGDRGMNTEAFF.

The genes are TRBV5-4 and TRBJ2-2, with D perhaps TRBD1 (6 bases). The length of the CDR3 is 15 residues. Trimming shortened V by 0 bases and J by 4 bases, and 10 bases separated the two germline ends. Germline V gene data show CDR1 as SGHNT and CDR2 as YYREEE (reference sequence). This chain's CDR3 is CASSLAGRGTGELFF. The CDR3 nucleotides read TGTGCCAGCAGCTTGGCCGGCAGGGGCACCGGGGAGCTGTTTTTT.

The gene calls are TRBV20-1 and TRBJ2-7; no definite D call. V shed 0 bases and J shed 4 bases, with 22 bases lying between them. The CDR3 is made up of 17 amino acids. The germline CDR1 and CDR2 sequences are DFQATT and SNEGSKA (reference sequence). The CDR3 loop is CSARDFSQILKKYEQYF. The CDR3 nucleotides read TGCAGTGCTAGAGATTTTAGTCAAATACTGAAGAAATACGAGCAGTACTTC.

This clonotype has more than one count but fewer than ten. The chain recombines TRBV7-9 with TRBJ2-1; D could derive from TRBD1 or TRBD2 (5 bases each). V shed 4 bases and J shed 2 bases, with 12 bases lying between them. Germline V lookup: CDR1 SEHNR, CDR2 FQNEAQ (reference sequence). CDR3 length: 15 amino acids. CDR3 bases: TGTGCCAGCAGCTCGTTCGGGGCGCCCTACAATGAGCAGTTCTTC. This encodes CASSSFGAPYNEQFF.

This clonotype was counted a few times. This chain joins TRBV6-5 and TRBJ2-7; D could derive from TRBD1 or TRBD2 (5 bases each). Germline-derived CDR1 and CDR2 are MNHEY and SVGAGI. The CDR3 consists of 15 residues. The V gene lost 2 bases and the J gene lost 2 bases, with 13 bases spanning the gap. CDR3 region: CASSYNWGLTYEQYF. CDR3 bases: TGTGCCAGCAGTTACAATTGGGGGTTGACCTACGAGCAGTACTTC.

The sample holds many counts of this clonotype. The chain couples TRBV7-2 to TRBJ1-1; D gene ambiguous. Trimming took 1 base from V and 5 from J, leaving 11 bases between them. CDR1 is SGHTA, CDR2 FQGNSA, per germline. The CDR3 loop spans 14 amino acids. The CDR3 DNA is TGTGCCAGCAGCTTAGGAAGCCTCAGAACTGAAGCTTTCTTT. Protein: CASSLGSLRTEAFF.

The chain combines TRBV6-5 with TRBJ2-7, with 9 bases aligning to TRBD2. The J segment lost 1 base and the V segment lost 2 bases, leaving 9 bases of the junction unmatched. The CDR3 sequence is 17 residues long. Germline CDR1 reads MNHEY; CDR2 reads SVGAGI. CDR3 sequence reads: CASSYAFETSGSYEQYF. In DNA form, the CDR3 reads TGTGCCAGCAGTTACGCATTTGAGACTAGCGGTTCCTACGAGCAGTACTTC.

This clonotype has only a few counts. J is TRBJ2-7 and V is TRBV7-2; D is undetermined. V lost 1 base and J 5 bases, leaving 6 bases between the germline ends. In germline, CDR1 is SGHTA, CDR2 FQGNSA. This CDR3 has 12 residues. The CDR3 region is CASSLDGHEQYF. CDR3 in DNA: TGTGCCAGCAGCTTAGATGGGCACGAGCAGTACTTC.

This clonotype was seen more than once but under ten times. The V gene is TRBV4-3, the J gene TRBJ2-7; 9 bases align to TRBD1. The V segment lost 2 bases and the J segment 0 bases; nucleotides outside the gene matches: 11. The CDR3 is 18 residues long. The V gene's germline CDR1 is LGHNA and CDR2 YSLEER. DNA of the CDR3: TGCGCCAGCAGCCAAAGAAGGGAGGACAGGGGACGCTCCTACGAGCAGTACTTC. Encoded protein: CASSQRREDRGRSYEQYF.

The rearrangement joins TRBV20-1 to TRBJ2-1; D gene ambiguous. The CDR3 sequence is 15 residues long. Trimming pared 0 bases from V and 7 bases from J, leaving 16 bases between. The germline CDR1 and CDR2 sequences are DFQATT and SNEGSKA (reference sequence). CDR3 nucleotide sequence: TGCAGTGCTAGAGATCGACCCTCCACGAGGAATGAGCAGTTCTTC. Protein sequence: CSARDRPSTRNEQFF.

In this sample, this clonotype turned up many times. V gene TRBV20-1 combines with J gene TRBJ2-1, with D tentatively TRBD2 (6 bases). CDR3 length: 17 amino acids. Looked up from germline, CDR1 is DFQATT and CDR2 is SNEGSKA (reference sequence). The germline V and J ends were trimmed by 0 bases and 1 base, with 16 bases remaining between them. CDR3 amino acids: CSARDQIAGRSYNEQFF. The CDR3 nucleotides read TGCAGTGCTAGAGATCAAATAGCCGGGAGATCCTACAATGAGCAGTTCTTC.

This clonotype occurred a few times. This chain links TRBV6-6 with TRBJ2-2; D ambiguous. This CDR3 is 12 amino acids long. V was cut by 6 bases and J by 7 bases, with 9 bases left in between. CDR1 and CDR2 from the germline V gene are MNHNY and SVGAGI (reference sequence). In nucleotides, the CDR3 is TGTGCCAGCAGCACCTTCTACGGGGAGCTGTTTTTT. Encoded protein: CASSTFYGELFF.

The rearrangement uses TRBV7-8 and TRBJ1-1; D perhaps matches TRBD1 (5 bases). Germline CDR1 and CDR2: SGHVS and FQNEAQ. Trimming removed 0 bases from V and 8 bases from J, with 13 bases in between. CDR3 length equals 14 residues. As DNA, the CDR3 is TGTGCCAGCAGCTTAGCGGGGACGGCTACAGAAGCTTTCTTT. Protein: CASSLAGTATEAFF.

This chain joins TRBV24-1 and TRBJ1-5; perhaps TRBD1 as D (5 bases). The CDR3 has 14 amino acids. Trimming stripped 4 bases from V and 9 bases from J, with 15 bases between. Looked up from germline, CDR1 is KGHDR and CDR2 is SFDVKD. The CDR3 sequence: CATSERGVWGPQHF. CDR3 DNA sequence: TGTGCCACCAGTGAGAGAGGGGTTTGGGGGCCCCAGCATTTT.

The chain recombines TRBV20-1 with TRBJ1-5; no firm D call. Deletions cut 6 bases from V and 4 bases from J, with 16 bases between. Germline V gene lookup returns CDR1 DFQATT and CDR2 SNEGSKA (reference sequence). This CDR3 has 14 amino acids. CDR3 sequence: CSALGPYPNQPQHF. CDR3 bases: TGCAGTGCACTTGGGCCCTACCCTAATCAGCCCCAGCATTTT.